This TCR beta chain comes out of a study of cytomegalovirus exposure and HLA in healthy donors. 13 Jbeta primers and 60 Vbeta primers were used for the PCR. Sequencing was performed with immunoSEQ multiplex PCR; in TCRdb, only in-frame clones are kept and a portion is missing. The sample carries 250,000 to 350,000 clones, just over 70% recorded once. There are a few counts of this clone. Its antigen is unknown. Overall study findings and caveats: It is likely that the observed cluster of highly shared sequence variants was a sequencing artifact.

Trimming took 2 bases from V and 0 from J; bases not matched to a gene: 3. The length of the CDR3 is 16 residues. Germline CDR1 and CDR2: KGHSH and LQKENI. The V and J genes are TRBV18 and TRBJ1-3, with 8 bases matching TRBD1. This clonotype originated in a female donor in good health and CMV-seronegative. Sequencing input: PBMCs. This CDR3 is CASSPWGQVSGNTIYF. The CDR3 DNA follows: TGTGCCAGCTCACCATGGGGACAGGTCTCTGGAAACACCATATATTTT.